The source of this T cell receptor (beta chain) is a study of blood T cell repertoires in COVID-19. Repertoires were generated with immunoSEQ multiplex PCR, while TCRdb's copy carries only in-frame clones and drops some. In the table there are roughly 410,000 clones, around 91% of which are singletons. Sequenced: peripheral blood. The TCR sequence derives from a woman aged 35 to 49 with COVID-19, enrolled during active disease.

CDR3 DNA sequence: TGTGCCAGCAGCTTAACAGGGAACACTGAAGCTTTCTTT. It codes for CASSLTGNTEAFF. J is TRBJ1-1 and V is TRBV7-2, with D possibly matching TRBD1 (5 bases). Trimming took off 2 bases at V and 1 base at J, with 5 bases between the two ends. Germline CDR1 and CDR2: SGHTA and FQGNSA. CDR3 size: 13 residues.